Here is one T cell receptor beta chain with its context. The data stem from a study of T cell changes during pregnancy in multiple sclerosis. TCRdb keeps only in-frame clones here, not all; method: immunoSEQ multiplex PCR. The sample holds 45,000 to 75,000 clones; approximately 92% are singletons and the top ten take about 0.9%. Germline CDR1 reads SGHAT; CDR2 reads FQNNGV. The V gene lost 1 base and the J gene lost 2 bases, with 15 bases spanning the gap. The CDR3 is 17 amino acids. The TCR comes from a female donor with multiple sclerosis, enrolled in a pregnancy study. The chain combines TRBV11-2 with TRBJ1-3; no reliable D call. Sequenced here: peripheral blood, sampled in the first trimester of pregnancy. The CDR3 sequence is CASSLATPRLPGNTIYF. The CDR3 nucleotides are TGTGCCAGCAGCTTAGCTACCCCCCGTTTGCCTGGAAACACCATATATTTT.